This is a list of T cell receptor beta chains from one sample in a study of cytomegalovirus exposure and HLA in healthy donors. The data were produced by immunoSEQ multiplex PCR, yet TCRdb's version contains in-frame clones alone and is incomplete. The sample records roughly 110,000 clones, 55% to 85% being singletons. The sequenced sample consisted of PBMCs. The receptors shown here come from a man aged 25 to 40 in good health and CMV-seronegative. Both conserved end residues are part of each CDR3. D genes are given only for firm matches. Clone size, where shown, is once, few, many, or a class for clones that have expanded.

d_call j_call clone_size v_call cdr3_nt cdr3_aa
- TRBJ1-2 - TRBV27 TGTGCCAGCAGTTCCTACCCCCAGGGGTTCTATGGCTACACCTTC CASSSYPQGFYGYTF
TRBD1 TRBJ2-5 - TRBV5-1 TGCGCCAGCGTTTTTGGGACAGGGGTCTCCGGACAAGAGACCCAGTACTTC CASVFGTGVSGQETQYF
TRBD1 TRBJ2-7 - TRBV7-2 TGTGCCAGCAGCAACCGGGACAGGGCCCTCCTCGAGCAGTACTTC CASSNRDRALLEQYF
TRBD1 TRBJ1-2 few TRBV27 TGTGCCAGCAGTCCCCAGGGGGCGAATGGCTACACCTTC CASSPQGANGYTF
TRBD2 TRBJ2-5 - TRBV28 TGTGCCAGCAGTTTAGCTAGCGGGGGAGAGACCCAGTACTTC CASSLASGGETQYF
- TRBJ1-6 - TRBV7-9 TGTTCCAGCAGCGACGGAGAGGCACCCCTCCACTTT CSSSDGEAPLHF
- TRBJ1-5 - TRBV10-2 TGCGCCAGCAGTGATTATGCGGGTCAGCCCCAGCATTTT CASSDYAGQPQHF
- TRBJ2-5 - TRBV6-1 TGTGCCAGCAGTGAATGGGTGGGACTGGAGACCCAGTACTTC CASSEWVGLETQYF
- TRBJ1-4 - TRBV5-1 TGCGCCAGCAGCTTGGATGGTCCCGGGAATGAAAAACTGTTTTTT CASSLDGPGNEKLFF
TRBD2 TRBJ2-2 - TRBV15 TGTGCCACCAGCCCAAGGCTGGGGGGGGCCGGGGAGCTGTTTTTT CATSPRLGGAGELFF
TRBD2 TRBJ2-1 - TRBV5-1 TGCGCCAGCAGCTTGGGAAGGGCGGGAGGTGGCGGTGATTGGTTCTTC CASSLGRAGGGGDWFF
- TRBJ1-2 - TRBV19 TGTGCCAGTAGTATGACCAGCGGAAGCTATGGCTACACCTTC CASSMTSGSYGYTF
- TRBJ1-5 few TRBV10-3 TGTGCCAGCAGGGGACAAGGTGCTAGCAATCAGCCCCAGCATTTT CASRGQGASNQPQHF
- TRBJ2-7 - TRBV7-9 TGTGCCAGCAGCTTCCGGGACAAGCCCTACGAGCAGTACTTC CASSFRDKPYEQYF
- TRBJ2-1 - TRBV5-1 TGCGCCAGCAGCTTGGACCCGGCGGAGGGATACAATGAGCAGTTCTTC CASSLDPAEGYNEQFF
- TRBJ1-6 - TRBV28 TGTGCCAGCAGTTTAGGTGGACAGACGAATTCACCCCTCCACTTT CASSLGGQTNSPLHF
- TRBJ1-5 - TRBV4-1 TGCGCCAGCAGCCAAGGGGCAGGGCATCAGCCCCAGCATTTT CASSQGAGHQPQHF
- TRBJ2-1 - TRBV5-1 TGCGCCAGCAGCTTGTCCAACAATTACAATGAGCAGTTCTTC CASSLSNNYNEQFF
- TRBJ1-5 - TRBV28 TGTGCCAGCAGTCCTAAGACATTTTATAGCAATCAGCCCCAGCATTTT CASSPKTFYSNQPQHF
TRBD1 TRBJ1-5 - TRBV30 TGTGCCTGGACGGGACAGGCGAATCAGCCCCAGCATTTT CAWTGQANQPQHF
- TRBJ2-5 - TRBV18 TGTGCCAGCTCACTGGGACTGGAAGAGACCCAGTACTTC CASSLGLEETQYF
- TRBJ2-4 - TRBV4-1 TGCGCCAGCAGCCAAGGTACAGGGTTAGAAAACATTCAGTACTTC CASSQGTGLENIQYF
TRBD1 TRBJ1-6 - TRBV7-9 TGTGCCAGCAGCTTCAGGACAGGGGGCCTGTCCTATAATTCACTCCTCCACTTT CASSFRTGGLSYNSLLHF
- TRBJ1-2 - TRBV2 TGTGCCAGCAGTGATGGGCAGCCTGGCTACACCTTC CASSDGQPGYTF